This TCR beta chain derives from a study of blood T cell repertoires in COVID-19. Germline CDR1 and CDR2: MNHEY and SVGAGI. The CDR3 spans 14 residues. Trimming removed 6 bases at V and 4 bases at J, with 12 bases between. As processed by the authors: The assay estimated nucleated cells by amplifying reference gene primers. Clones were read by immunoSEQ multiplex PCR, and TCRdb kept only the in-frame ones, dropping some. V and J calls and clone size come straight from that table; D and trimming were deduced from the DNA. This sample has 80,000 to 100,000 clones; around 85% occur once, and the top ten carry less than 4.5%.

Sequenced: peripheral blood. The clonotype comes from a man aged 55-75 years with acute or convalescent COVID-19. This rearrangement joins TRBV6-5 to TRBJ2-2, with D perhaps matching TRBD1 (6 bases). The DNA for the CDR3 is TGTGCCAGCAGCCGGACAGACAGCACCGGGGAGCTGTTTTTT. It translates to CASSRTDSTGELFF.